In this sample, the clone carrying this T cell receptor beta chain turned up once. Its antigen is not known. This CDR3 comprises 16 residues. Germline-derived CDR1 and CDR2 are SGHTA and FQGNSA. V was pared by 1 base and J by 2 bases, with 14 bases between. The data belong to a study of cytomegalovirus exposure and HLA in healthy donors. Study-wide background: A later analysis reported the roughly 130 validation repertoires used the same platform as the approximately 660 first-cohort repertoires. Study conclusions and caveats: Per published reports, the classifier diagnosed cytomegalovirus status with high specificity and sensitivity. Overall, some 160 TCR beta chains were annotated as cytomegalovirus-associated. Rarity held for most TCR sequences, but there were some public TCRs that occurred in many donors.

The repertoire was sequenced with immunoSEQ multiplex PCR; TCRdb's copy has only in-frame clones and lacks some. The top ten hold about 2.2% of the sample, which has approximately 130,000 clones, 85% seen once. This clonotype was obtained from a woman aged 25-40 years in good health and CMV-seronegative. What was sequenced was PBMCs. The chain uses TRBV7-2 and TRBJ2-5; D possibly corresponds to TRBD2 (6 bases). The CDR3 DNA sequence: TGTGCCAGCAGCTTAGACACAGGAGGGAGGCAAGAGACCCAGTACTTC. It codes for CASSLDTGGRQETQYF.